This T cell receptor (beta chain) was recovered during a study of T cells after yellow fever vaccination. This clonotype was seen ten or more times. Its specificity is not known. Findings and limits, study-wide: In FACS-sorted repertoires, abundant clonotypes from the bulk population could appear as contaminants.

This CDR3 is 18 amino acids long. In germline, CDR1 is MNHNY, CDR2 SVGAGI (reference sequence). Between the trimmed V and J ends, which lost 6 bases and 1 base, there was a span of 23 bases. TCRdb re-called the 5' RACE reads through MiXCR, storing one row per CDR3 protein. The table records 120,000 or so distinct CDR3 sequences, almost 9% of them present only once. The chain employs TRBV6-6 and TRBJ2-3, with D possibly being TRBD1 (6 bases). This TCR came from a man in his late teens or twenties who received the YFV17D yellow fever vaccine. Material: CD8+ T cells sorted from PBMCs, obtained on the day of the yellow fever booster vaccination. CDR3 region: CASSTGWVGLGRTDTQYF. CDR3 coding DNA: TGTGCCAGCAGCACAGGGTGGGTCGGTCTTGGACGCACAGATACGCAGTATTTT.